Here is one TCR beta chain with its context. The antigen remains unidentified. The sample originates from a study of OX40 agonist ivuxolimab in advanced cancers. On the study more broadly: As their treatment, patients were administered ivuxolimab, an agonistic anti-OX40 (CD134) antibody. Those enrolled were 82.7% male, with a mean age of about 60 years and ages from roughly 20 to 90. Earlier treatment with anti-PD-1, anti-PD-L1 or anti-CTLA-4 was permitted, and approximately 38% had received some. Study observations and caveats: Normalized T-cell clonal expansion was also low in some nonresponders.

Sequencing used immunoSEQ multiplex PCR; TCRdb keeps in-frame clones, though not all of them. In the table there are about 56,000 clones, around 82% of which are singletons. The source is an adult with an advanced solid tumor such as melanoma, head and neck, liver or kidney cancer. The sample here was CD4+ or CD8+ T cells sorted from blood, taken in a trial of the OX40 agonist ivuxolimab.

CDR3 amino acids: CASSLEGATGYNSPLHF. The DNA for the CDR3 is TGCGCCAGCAGCTTGGAAGGCGCCACGGGGTATAATTCACCCCTCCACTTT. The chain links TRBV5-1 to TRBJ1-6; D is unresolved. This CDR3 contains 17 residues. Deletions cut 0 bases from V and 4 bases from J, with 14 bases between. Germline CDR1 and CDR2: SGHRS and YFSETQ.